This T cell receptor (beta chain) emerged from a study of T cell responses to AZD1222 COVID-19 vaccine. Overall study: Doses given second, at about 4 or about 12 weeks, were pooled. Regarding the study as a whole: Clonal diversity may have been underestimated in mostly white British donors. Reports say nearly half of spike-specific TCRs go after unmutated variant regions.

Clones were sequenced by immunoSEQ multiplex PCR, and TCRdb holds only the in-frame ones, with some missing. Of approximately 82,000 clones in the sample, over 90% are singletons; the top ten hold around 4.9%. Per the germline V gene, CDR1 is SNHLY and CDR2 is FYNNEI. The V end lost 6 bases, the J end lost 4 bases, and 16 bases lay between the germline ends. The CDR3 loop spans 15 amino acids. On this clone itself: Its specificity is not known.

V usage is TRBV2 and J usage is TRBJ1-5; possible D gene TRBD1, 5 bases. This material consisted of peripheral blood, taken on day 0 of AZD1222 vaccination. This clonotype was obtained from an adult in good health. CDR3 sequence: CASSSTGGYNQPQHF. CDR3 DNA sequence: TGTGCCAGCAGCTCGACGGGGGGATATAATCAGCCCCAGCATTTT.